The 2 T cell receptor beta chains presented below share a single source sample, sequenced in a study of shared clonotypes between healthy human individuals. The protocol was immunoSEQ multiplex PCR, while the TCRdb copy is restricted to in-frame clones and leaves out a portion. The sample consists of about 1.1 million clones, 78% of them appearing once. Sample: memory CD4+ T cells from PBMCs. The subset is: CD45RA-negative fraction. The receptors were sampled from a man in his late teens or twenties in good health. Some clones in this sample may be carry-over from other donors' samples.

J is TRBJ2-6 and V is TRBV19; TRBD1 matches at 8 bases. The CDR3 covers 18 residues. V lost 5 bases and J lost 0; bases outside the gene matches: 9. CDR1 is LNHDA, CDR2 SQIVND, per germline (reference sequence). CDR3 residues: CASSGRGRLDSGANVLTF. In nucleotides, the CDR3 is TGTGCCAGTAGTGGCAGGGGGCGTTTAGACTCTGGGGCCAACGTCCTGACTTTC.

The genes are TRBV2 and TRBJ1-2; D is unclear. This CDR3 has 14 amino acids. Trimming removed 0 bases at V and 4 bases at J, with 9 bases between. In germline, CDR1 is SNHLY, CDR2 FYNNEI. In DNA, the CDR3 is TGTGCCAGCAGTGAAGCGCGTGGGCTCTATGGCTACACCTTC. Amino acids: CASSEARGLYGYTF.